These T cell receptor beta chains were read from a single sample in a study of OX40 agonist ivuxolimab in advanced cancers. The method was immunoSEQ multiplex PCR; TCRdb's version includes in-frame clones alone and lacks a portion of them. The data show tens of thousands of clones, around 80% seen once. The specimen was CD4+ or CD8+ T cells sorted from blood, collected in a trial of the OX40 agonist ivuxolimab. The origin of the receptors is an adult with an advanced solid tumor such as melanoma, head and neck, liver or kidney cancer. Each CDR3 is given with its conserved first and last residue. A D gene is named only where the DNA matches it firmly. Size tells how often a clone was seen (once, few, many) or the class of an expanded clone, and some rows leave it out.

>.|TRBD1|12|TRBV29-1
CSVRRGRDEQYF
>.|.|15|TRBV6-5
CASSYANRRTGELFF
>.|.|13|TRBV28
CASSLVGVPGYTF
>few|TRBD1|13|TRBV7-2
CASSLGQGYGYTF
>few|.|15|TRBV5-1
CASSEGSLVSETQYF
>.|.|13|TRBV2
CASSDQGFYEQYF
>once|TRBD1|13|TRBV7-2
CASRAGGQPGYTF
>.|.|13|TRBV5-4
CASSSGLNTEAFF
>.|.|16|TRBV28
CASRLLGGYSGETQYF
>.|.|14|TRBV10-2
CAVNRVFSRSTQYF
>.|.|13|TRBV11-3
CASSFVANTEAFF
>.|.|15|TRBV14
CASSPLSGNSYEQYF
>few|.|14|TRBV11-1
CASSPGEPFYGYTF
>.|.|15|TRBV30
CAWTPGGIGDYGYTF
>.|TRBD1|15|TRBV9
CASSDRDRMGTEAFF
>.|.|17|TRBV5-1
CASSLAFGGAMNTEAFF
>.|.|12|TRBV2
CASSLNTYGYTF
>.|TRBD1|15|TRBV5-1
CASSLMTGNDEKLFF
>.|.|13|TRBV9
CASSVDGDYGYTF
>.|TRBD2|15|TRBV5-1
CASSFLVAGGDTQYF
>.|.|14|TRBV29-1
CSVCRGTNIYEQYF
>.|.|17|TRBV5-1
CASSWGMGAEGGYGYTF